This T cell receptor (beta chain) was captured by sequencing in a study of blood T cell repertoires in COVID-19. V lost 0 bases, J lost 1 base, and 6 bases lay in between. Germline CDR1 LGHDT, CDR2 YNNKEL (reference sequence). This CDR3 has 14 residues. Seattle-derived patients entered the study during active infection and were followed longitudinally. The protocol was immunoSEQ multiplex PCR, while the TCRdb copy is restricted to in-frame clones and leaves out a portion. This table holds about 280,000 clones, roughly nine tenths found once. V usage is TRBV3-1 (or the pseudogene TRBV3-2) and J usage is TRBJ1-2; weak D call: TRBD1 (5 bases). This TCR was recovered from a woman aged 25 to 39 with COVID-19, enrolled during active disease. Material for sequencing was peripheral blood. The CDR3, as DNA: TGTGCCAGCAGCCAAGAACAGGTTAACTATGGCTACACCTTC. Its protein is CASSQEQVNYGYTF.